This T cell receptor (beta chain) originates from a study of shared clonotypes between healthy human individuals. The CDR3 covers 12 residues. Germline CDR1 reads WSHSY; CDR2 reads SAAADI. Between the trimmed V and J ends, which lost 2 bases and 6 bases, there was a span of 8 bases. Overall study findings and caveats: Investigators expected sequencing depth to affect clonotype sharing among donors.

The authors' processing: There were no quality scores in the junction-only immunoSEQ sequences, so filtering differed. Sequencing used immunoSEQ multiplex PCR; TCRdb keeps in-frame clones, though not all of them. The V and J calls and the clone size are those of that table, but D and trimming were determined from the DNA. The sample has about 490,000 clones; 60% to 85% are singletons. Donors comprised only Caucasian adults living in Nashville, Tennessee. On this clone itself: Its antigen remains unknown.

The receptor comes from a woman in her 40s in good health. Some clones in this sample may be carry-over from other donors' samples. The source material was PBMCs. The V call is TRBV10-2, the J call TRBJ2-7; D may be TRBD1 (6 bases). DNA of the CDR3: TGCGCCAGCAGTGAGCAGGGGACCGAGCAGTACTTC. It specifies CASSEQGTEQYF.